This passage covers 26 T cell receptor beta chains from one sample sequenced in a study of CD8+ T cells in alopecia areata. The treatment here: oral pan-JAK inhibitor, 5-10 mg twice daily. Extracted RNA was reverse transcribed, and the resulting cDNA served as sequencing template. Repertoires were generated with immunoSEQ multiplex PCR, while TCRdb's copy carries only in-frame clones and drops some. The sample lists 95,000 to 120,000 clones, 56% seen once, with approximately 3.6% in the top ten. Sequenced material: CD4+ T cells sorted from blood, taken at week 24, from a patient treated with tofacitinib. The receptor source for this set is a human donor with alopecia areata.

This clone was seen a few times. This chain connects TRBV29-1 to TRBJ2-5, with D perhaps assigned TRBD1 or TRBD2 (7 bases each). The V gene's germline CDR1 is SQVTM and CDR2 ANQGSEA. V was cut by 7 bases and J by 5 bases, with 17 bases left in between. This CDR3 is built from 13 residues. CDR3 coding DNA: TGCAGCGCCGAGGGAGGGGGCTCCGAGACCCAGTACTTC. Encoded protein: CSAEGGGSETQYF.

The table lists this clone with a few counts. The chain employs TRBV15 and TRBJ2-1; weak D call: TRBD2 (5 bases). The germline CDR1 and CDR2 sequences are LNHNV and YYDKDF (reference sequence). This CDR3 has 17 amino acids. V was trimmed by 0 bases and J by 6 bases, leaving 18 bases between them. CDR3 bases: TGTGCCACCAGCAGAGATCTAAGTACTAGTATCTCCAATGAGCAGTTCTTC. This codes for CATSRDLSTSISNEQFF.

The rearrangement uses TRBV28 and TRBJ2-5; D gene ambiguous. V gave up 8 bases and J gave up 2 bases, with 3 bases separating them. Germline assignment: CDR1 MDHEN and CDR2 SYDVKM. The CDR3 extends over 10 amino acids. The CDR3 DNA sequence: TGTGCCAGCGGGCAAGAGACCCAGTACTTC. This codes for CASGQETQYF.

This clone has only a few counts. The V and J genes are TRBV15 and TRBJ2-1; TRBD2 matches 13 bases. The germline V gene encodes CDR1 LNHNV and CDR2 YYDKDF (reference sequence). This CDR3 comprises 16 residues. The V segment lost 5 bases and the J segment 9 bases; nucleotides outside the gene matches: 10. CDR3 protein: CATSPRLAGGRGEQFF. DNA for the CDR3: TGTGCCACCAGCCCTCGACTAGCGGGGGGCAGAGGTGAGCAGTTCTTC. Based on the CDR3 plus reference TRBV15 and TRBJ2-1, the full variable domain is DAMVIQNPRYQVTQFGKPVTLSCSQTLNHNVMYWYQQKSSQAPKLLFHYYDKDFNNEADTPDNFQSRRPNTSFCFLDIRSPGLGDTAMYLCATSPRLAGGRGEQFFGPGTRLTVL.

The V call is TRBV7-6, the J call TRBJ1-6; TRBD1 is a possible D gene (6 bases). V lost 5 bases and J 11 bases, leaving 13 bases between the germline ends. The CDR3 contains 13 residues. CDR1 is SGHVS and CDR2 is FNYEAQ in the germline V gene. The CDR3 nucleotides read TGTGCCAGCAGCGCCGAACAGGGCACACCCCTCCACTTT. This sequence encodes CASSAEQGTPLHF.

This sequence joins TRBV7-2 and TRBJ1-6; 7 positions match TRBD1. The CDR3 sequence is 15 residues long. Per germline, CDR1 SGHTA and CDR2 FQGNSA. Unmatched junction bases numbered 9, after V lost 3 bases and J lost 10 bases. CDR3 nucleotides: TGTGCCAGCAGCTTCGGGACAGCCAGAATGTCACCCCTCCACTTT. Its protein is CASSFGTARMSPLHF.

The chain joins TRBV6-1 to TRBJ1-6; D remains ambiguous. This CDR3 is built from 15 residues. V was clipped by 5 bases and J by 9 bases, with 17 bases between them. Germline CDR1 reads MNHNS; CDR2 reads SASEGT. This CDR3 is CASSFRGESLSPLHF. The CDR3 nucleotides are TGTGCCAGCAGTTTTCGGGGAGAAAGTCTTTCACCCCTCCACTTT.

This clone came up once. The chain employs TRBV25-1 and TRBJ1-2, with 7 bases fitting TRBD1. Per the germline V gene, CDR1 is MGHDK and CDR2 is SYGVNS. This CDR3 has 17 amino acids. The J segment lost 1 base and the V segment lost 1 base, leaving 9 bases of the junction unmatched. CDR3 loop: CASSESGRGSDNYGYTF. DNA for the CDR3: TGTGCCAGCAGTGAATCGGGCAGGGGGAGCGATAACTATGGCTACACCTTC.

This clone came up a few times. The rearrangement joins TRBV15 to TRBJ2-2; D unresolved. This CDR3 is built from 14 residues. In germline, CDR1 is LNHNV, CDR2 YYDKDF (reference sequence). V gave up 0 bases and J gave up 6 bases, with 8 bases separating them. The CDR3 spells CATSRDIGSGELFF. In DNA, the CDR3 is TGTGCCACCAGCAGAGATATTGGCTCCGGGGAGCTGTTTTTT.

Only a few counts were recorded for this clone. The chain couples TRBV29-1 to TRBJ2-7; D remains ambiguous. Germline CDR1 reads SQVTM; CDR2 reads ANQGSEA. The CDR3 is made up of 10 amino acids. Trimming took off 4 bases at V and 6 bases at J, with 7 bases between the two ends. In DNA form, the CDR3 reads TGCAGCGTTGGTGGCCCCGAGCAGTACTTC. It encodes CSVGGPEQYF.

The chain has TRBV9 and TRBJ1-3; the D gene is possibly TRBD1 (5 bases). Germline V gene data show CDR1 as SGDLS and CDR2 as YYNGEE. Trimming removed 3 bases from V and 4 bases from J, with 11 bases in between. The CDR3 totals 14 residues. The CDR3, as DNA: TGTGCCAGCAGCGCCCCGCGGGACGGAAACACCATATATTTT. Its translation is CASSAPRDGNTIYF.

This clone has just a few counts. The gene calls are TRBV14 and TRBJ1-2; D uncertain. Germline CDR1 is SGHDN and CDR2 is FVKESK. V was shortened by 1 base and J by 0 bases, with 12 bases between the two germline ends. The CDR3 is 16 amino acids. CDR3 residues: CASSQGSWLANYGYTF. The DNA of the CDR3 is TGTGCCAGCAGCCAAGGATCCTGGTTAGCTAACTATGGCTACACCTTC.

This clone came up a few times. The chain uses TRBV15 and TRBJ2-5, with D tentatively TRBD1 (6 bases). Germline V gives CDR1 LNHNV, CDR2 YYDKDF (reference sequence). This CDR3 has 14 residues. V shed 6 bases and J shed 3 bases, with 14 bases lying between them. The CDR3 coding sequence is TGTGCCACCAGAGCAACAGGGAACAAAGAGACCCAGTACTTC. This translates into CATRATGNKETQYF.

CDR3 sequence (DNA): TGCAGCGTATGGGGGTACACCTTC. It codes for CSVWGYTF. The J gene is TRBJ1-2, the V gene TRBV29-1; a weak D match, TRBD1 (5 bases). V was trimmed by 6 bases and J by 11 bases, leaving 7 bases between them. The CDR3 runs to 8 residues. CDR1 SQVTM and CDR2 ANQGSEA come from the germline V gene.

CDR3 nucleotide sequence: TGCAGCGGACGCAAAGTCGACTATGGCTACACCTTC. Translated, it gives CSGRKVDYGYTF. J is TRBJ1-2 and V is TRBV29-1; D gene ambiguous. The germline V and J ends were trimmed by 7 bases and 3 bases, with 12 bases remaining between them. From germline, CDR1 is SQVTM and CDR2 ANQGSEA. This CDR3 comprises 12 residues.

This rearrangement joins TRBV9 to TRBJ1-4; D uncertain. The germline V gene encodes CDR1 SGDLS and CDR2 YYNGEE. The V end lost 4 bases, the J end lost 5 bases, and 15 bases lay between the germline ends. This CDR3 is built from 15 residues. The CDR3 region is CASSIRPTTNEKLFF. CDR3 nucleotides: TGTGCCAGCAGCATTCGACCGACGACGAATGAAAAACTGTTTTTT. The full variable domain, in which reference TRBV9 and TRBJ1-4 provide the parts outside the CDR3, is DSGVTQTPKHLITATGQRVTLRCSPRSGDLSVYWYQQSLDQGLQFLIQYYNGEERAKGNILERFSAQQFPDLHSELNLSSLELGDSALYFCASSIRPTTNEKLFFGSGTQLSVL.

This sequence joins TRBV9 and TRBJ1-2; the D gene is possibly TRBD1 (5 bases). V shed 0 bases and J shed 4 bases, with 10 bases lying between them. The CDR3 is 14 residues long. Germline-derived CDR1 and CDR2 are SGDLS and YYNGEE. CDR3 loop: CASSVGDSSYGYTF. For the CDR3, the DNA is TGTGCCAGCAGCGTAGGTGACAGTAGCTATGGCTACACCTTC.

The genes are TRBV9 and TRBJ1-1; 8 bases agree with TRBD1. After removal of 4 bases from V and 1 base from J, the junction contained 6 bases not matched to a gene. Germline CDR1 is SGDLS and CDR2 is YYNGEE. This CDR3 contains 15 residues. In nucleotides, the CDR3 is TGTGCCAGCAGCCCAAGACAGGGGAAGAACACTGAAGCTTTCTTT. It encodes CASSPRQGKNTEAFF. Together with reference TRBV9 and TRBJ1-1, the CDR3 gives the full variable domain: DSGVTQTPKHLITATGQRVTLRCSPRSGDLSVYWYQQSLDQGLQFLIQYYNGEERAKGNILERFSAQQFPDLHSELNLSSLELGDSALYFCASSPRQGKNTEAFFGQGTRLTVV.

This chain joins TRBV2 and TRBJ2-7; TRBD2 matches 8 bases. CDR3 length equals 14 residues. Per the germline V gene, CDR1 is SNHLY and CDR2 is FYNNEI. Germline trimming cut 6 bases from V and 4 bases from J; bases unmatched to any gene: 8. For the CDR3, the DNA is TGTGCCAGCAGCGGGGGGGCCTTAACTTACGAGCAGTACTTC. Its translation: CASSGGALTYEQYF.

CDR3 residues: CAIRTGTSGGTDTQYF. In DNA form, the CDR3 reads TGTGCCATCAGGACCGGGACTAGCGGGGGAACAGATACGCAGTATTTT. The chain employs TRBV10-3 and TRBJ2-3, with 14 bases fitting TRBD2. V lost 6 bases, J lost 3 bases, and 5 bases stayed unmatched. CDR3 size: 16 residues. Germline loops: CDR1 ENHRY, CDR2 SYGVKD.

This sequence joins TRBV30 and TRBJ1-2; TRBD1 is a possible D gene (5 bases). Trimming shortened V by 7 bases and J by 5 bases, and 14 bases separated the two germline ends. Germline CDR1 reads GTSNPN; CDR2 reads SVGIG (reference sequence). CDR3 length: 12 amino acids. The CDR3: CASTFGGYGYTF. The CDR3 bases are TGTGCCTCTACCTTCGGGGGGTATGGCTACACCTTC.

The chain has TRBV15 and TRBJ2-7; either TRBD1 or TRBD2 may fit D (5 bases each). Per the germline V gene, CDR1 is LNHNV and CDR2 is YYDKDF (reference sequence). V dropped 1 base and J dropped 6 bases, with 10 bases sitting between them. The CDR3 extends over 13 amino acids. The CDR3 nucleotides read TGTGCCACCAGCAGAGTAACAGGAGGCGAGCAGTACTTC. This translates into CATSRVTGGEQYF.

The chain links TRBV4-3 to TRBJ2-3, with TRBD2 matching over 11 bases. J was trimmed by 11 bases and V by 2 bases; bases with no gene match: 3. Per the germline V gene, CDR1 is LGHNA and CDR2 is YSLEER. This CDR3 region has 13 residues. The CDR3 is CASSQPTSGVQYF. CDR3 DNA sequence: TGCGCCAGCAGCCAACCGACTAGCGGGGTGCAGTATTTT.

This rearrangement joins TRBV7-6 to TRBJ1-5, with TRBD1 as a possible D gene (6 bases). CDR1 is SGHVS, CDR2 FNYEAQ, per germline. The CDR3 runs to 15 residues. V lost 5 bases to trimming and J lost 3 bases, with 14 bases between them. This chain's CDR3 is CASSKQTGLNQPQHF. The CDR3, as DNA: TGTGCCAGCAGCAAGCAGACAGGTCTCAATCAGCCCCAGCATTTT.

V and J are TRBV14 and TRBJ1-2; 9 nucleotides match TRBD1. With V trimmed by 7 bases and J by 2 bases, 8 bases remained unmatched. Germline CDR1 and CDR2: SGHDN and FVKESK. The CDR3 is made up of 15 amino acids. CDR3 coding DNA: TGTGCCAGCAACTCGGGGACAGGGTACAACTATGGCTACACCTTC. Translated, it gives CASNSGTGYNYGYTF.

There are a few counts of this clone. V gene TRBV6-6 combines with J gene TRBJ1-1; possible D gene TRBD1, 5 bases. CDR1 MNHNY and CDR2 SVGAGI come from the germline V gene (reference sequence). The CDR3 has 12 amino acids. The V end lost 8 bases, the J end lost 4 bases, and 11 bases lay between the germline ends. CDR3 DNA: TGTGCCAGCTTTAGGGGCGGCACTGAAGCTTTCTTT. Amino acids: CASFRGGTEAFF.